This T cell receptor (beta chain) is from a study of cytomegalovirus exposure and HLA in healthy donors (dated by TCRdb to the late 2010s). Looking at the study overall: According to an earlier analysis of 587 of the donors, some 170 million T cells yielded 117 million unique TCR beta sequences and approximately 300 Gb of sequence data. To decide whether each TCR beta V gene segment behaved as functional or pseudogenic, an earlier analysis of fewer than 750 of the donors relied on high-throughput TCR beta sequencing. The number of donors typed differed by locus, with about 629-640 for A, B, C, DRB1 and DQB1, approximately 500 for DQA1, 600 to 610 for DPA1, and some 470 for DPB1. A separate validation cohort of over 95 different subjects was used in addition to the approximately 670-subject first cohort. The later analysis used no new phenotypic data to find candidate immune exposures, relying instead on TCR beta sequences and their occurrence across donors. An early release that covered some 630 HLA-typed donors contained about 300 gigabases of sequencing data and approximately 85 million unique TCR sequences. Across roughly 420 genotyped donors of the cohort, an average of 235,054 unique TCR beta nucleotide sequences per donor were sequenced, and around 19% of those sequences were non-productive. A later genetic analysis used genome-wide SNP genotypes for about 65% of the 666 donors, treating that subset as a discovery cohort. Donor age, sex, ethnicity and CMV serostatus were collected together with the repertoire data. Every discovery cohort repertoire had been produced on one sequencing platform. A later analysis re-examined previously published TCR beta repertoires from about 700 donors and added high-resolution HLA genotyping to investigate patterns of TCR occurrence. Both class I and class II loci were covered by HLA typing, at four-digit resolution. Among the approximately 400 genotyped donors, around 79% belonged to the genetic ancestry cluster associated with self-reported Caucasian donors. The study used immunosequencing to profile the T cell repertoires of some 600 subjects and linked those repertoires to cytomegalovirus serostatus. The study aimed to test whether signatures of past pathogen exposure could be identified by cataloging public T cell receptors. To predict cytomegalovirus infection status, the study combined high-throughput TCR immunosequencing, statistical association of individual TCRs with disease status, and machine learning. Because of strong linkage in the cohort, five DR-DQ haplotypes were treated as single units for association and clustering.

For this clone: Its antigen has not been determined. It has no much larger one-base neighbor in the sample; base qualities were not kept.

Its CDR3 holds 14 amino acids, cysteine through phenylalanine. Only the CDR3 region is kept as DNA, spanning 42 bases read in frame from base 1. Via the germline V gene, CDR1 is SNHLY and CDR2 FYNNEI. The cohort comprised some 680 healthy bone marrow donors. Cohort members were all nominally healthy when sampled, although unrecorded immune exposures were likely present. The donor was CMV seronegative and was included in the group of a few hundred seronegative cohort members. Each donor provided a peripheral blood sample, and peripheral blood mononuclear cells were used for TCR beta sequencing. Genomic DNA was extracted from the blood cell samples with the Qiagen DNeasy Blood Extraction Kit. Findings and caveats that apply to the study as a whole: When HLA alleles, especially DR and DQ, strongly co-occurred, TCR associations were difficult to assign to individual alleles. A further reported finding was that TCR beta sequences accurately predicted the HLA-A and HLA-B alleles for most subjects in the first cohort. Because some donors lacked HLA typing at each locus, the association tests relied only on the typed subset. According to the authors, the approach could potentially be generalized to other disease states and immunological phenotypes. In both the original and validation cohorts, the classifier was reported to diagnose cytomegalovirus status with high specificity and sensitivity. Broadly in line with IMGT annotations, most TCR beta V segments showed up in productive rearrangements about 87% or about 30% of the time in an earlier analysis of several hundred of the donors. In a later genetic analysis, a missense DCLRE1C variant was associated with V-gene and J-gene trimming of TCR beta chains, and the association was replicated in an independent cohort. The earlier analysis of 450 to 700 of the donors excluded fewer than 20 rarely observed V segments, including chromosome 9 orphons, because counts were too low. The 87-base-pair reads could not distinguish some IMGT-functional V segments, including TRBV6-2 and TRBV6-3, so those segments were excluded. Most TCR sequences were seen in very few donors, while some public TCRs were found in many individuals. Immune exposure information for the cohort was limited to CMV serostatus. According to a later analysis, TCR association rates differed among HLA loci, with DRB1 alleles showing the most associated TCRs and HLA-C alleles showing the fewest. A later analysis associated around 16,000 TCR beta sequences with specific HLA alleles at a false discovery rate of 0.05. In a later analysis, HLA-associated TCR beta chains were found to be more clonally expanded and to have lower generation probabilities than equally common non-associated chains. Correlated functional status among segregating V segments might be attributable to linkage disequilibrium, but an unknown experimental factor could not be ruled out. A later analysis found that most CMV-associated TCR beta chains appeared HLA-restricted, with HLA associations seemingly driven largely by CMV exposure. The sequencing pipeline was judged likely to have produced a cluster of highly shared sequence variants as a technical artifact. In the study, some 160 TCR beta chains were listed as associated with cytomegalovirus. In this cohort, only TCR beta chains were sequenced, and detectable features were limited by the absence of alpha or paired-chain data. In vitro tests confirmed that a few of the cytomegalovirus-associated TCR beta chains recognize cytomegalovirus antigens. A later genetic analysis reported fewer N-insertions in productive TCRs among donors in an Asian-associated ancestry cluster than the roughly 700-donor mean. Roughly uniform sequencing depth across donors was assumed in presence/absence analyses, although this assumption may not hold. A later analysis reported that several top co-occurrence clusters appeared linked to parvovirus B19, influenza, CMV and Epstein-Barr virus.

The library relied on the immunoSEQ multiplex PCR assay. For the multiplex PCR, a mixture combining 60 forward primers for TCR Vbeta segments and 13 reverse primers for TCR Jbeta segments was used. The CDR3 region of rearranged TCR beta genes was amplified from genomic DNA with a multiplex PCR assay. Amplified TCR beta libraries were sequenced as 87-base-pair reads on the Illumina HiSeq System. Per the source publication's procedure: In a later analysis, approximately 74 million unique TCR beta chains were counted across the roughly 670 repertoires, and approximately 11 million of these chains were shared by at least two donors. To remove PCR and sequencing errors, raw reads were error-corrected and collapsed into unique sequences using a nearest-neighbor algorithm that merged closely related sequences. V, D and J gene segments were assigned by aligning CDR3 sequences to IMGT reference sequences. For a sequence to be retained, at least a six-nucleotide match to both a V gene segment and a J gene segment was required. Rearrangements were classified as productive when the CDR3 lacked stop codons and remained in frame with V and J, and all other rearrangements were classified as non-productive. CDR3 was defined by IMGT convention, running from the second conserved V-encoded cysteine to the conserved J-encoded phenylalanine. The earlier analysis of about 620 of the donors excluded sequences that lacked an unambiguous match to a single V gene segment. In an earlier analysis of approximately 550 of the donors, V segments were called functional above 56.7% productive rearrangements and were called segregating when the between-donor standard deviation exceeded 5%. A statistical classification framework was built to diagnose cytomegalovirus status from the catalog of TCR beta chain sequences. V and J gene assignment, in a later analysis, came from comparing TCR nucleotide sequences with IMGT/GENE-DB human TR gene sequences. A later analysis assigned CDR3 sequences and most-parsimonious VDJ recombination scenarios with the TCRdist pipeline. In a later analysis, each TCR beta chain was defined by its CDR3 amino acid sequence together with its V-gene family, and reads lacking a unique V-gene family were excluded. A later analysis removed 600 or so highly shared, low-generation-probability nucleotide sequences to deal with suspected cross-contamination and a sequencing artifact. For each public chain, a later analysis derived a clonal expansion index from normalized ranks of inferred template counts within each repertoire. A later analysis computed generation probabilities with a VDJ recombination model fitted to out-of-frame rearrangements, and checked the results against IGoR. A later analysis scored TCR-TCR, TCR-HLA and TCR-CMV co-occurrence with hypergeometric tests, applying a repertoire-size bias correction to TCR pairs. False discovery rates were estimated in a later analysis by permuting HLA or CMV assignments 20 times. In a later analysis, co-occurring TCRs were grouped using DBSCAN, and TCRdist sequence similarity was added for clustering within HLA-allele-positive subsets. Repertoires with fewer than 30,000 or more than 120,000 public chains were left out of co-occurrence clustering, as were a handful of repertoires with anomalous nucleotide sharing. As stored in TCRdb, this immuneACCESS dataset retains in-frame rearrangements with V and J assigned. A fraction of the clones does not appear; measured against another copy, unresolved V genes explain less than half of the discrepancy, and the remainder lacks a known reason. Clone size and the V and J calls come from that table; the DNA yielded D and trimming. For this sample there are fewer than 200,000 clones; around nine tenths appear just once. The leading ten clones occupy 0.8% to 1% of the sample.

This sequence uses TRBV2 and TRBJ2-5; a stretch of 10 junction bases matches TRBD1. The end of the DNA aligns better with TRBJ2-7, so the J call may be wrong. This TCR derives from a woman aged 30 to 39 in good health and CMV-seronegative. Source material: PBMCs. The CDR3 has the sequence CASTADRGQHEQYF. The nucleotides read TGTGCCAGCACCGCCGACAGGGGGCAACACGAGCAGTACTTC.